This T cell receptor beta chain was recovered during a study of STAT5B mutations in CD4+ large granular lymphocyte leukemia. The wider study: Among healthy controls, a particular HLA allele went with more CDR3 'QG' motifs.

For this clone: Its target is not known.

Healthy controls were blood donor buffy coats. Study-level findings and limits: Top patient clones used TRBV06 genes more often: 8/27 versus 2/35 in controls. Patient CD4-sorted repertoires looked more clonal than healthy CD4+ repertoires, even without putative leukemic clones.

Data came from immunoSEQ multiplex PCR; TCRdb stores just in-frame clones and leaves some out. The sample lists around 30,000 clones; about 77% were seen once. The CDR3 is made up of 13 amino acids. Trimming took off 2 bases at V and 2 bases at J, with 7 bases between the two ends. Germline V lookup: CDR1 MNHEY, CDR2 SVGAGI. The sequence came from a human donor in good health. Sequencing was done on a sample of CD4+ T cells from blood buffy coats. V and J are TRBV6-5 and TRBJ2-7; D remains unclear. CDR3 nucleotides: TGTGCCAGCAGTTACAGCCCCACCTACGAGCAGTACTTC. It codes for CASSYSPTYEQYF.